The rows below give T cell receptor beta chains drawn from one sample of a study of T cell repertoires in cytomegalovirus infection. MiXCR, applied by TCRdb to the reads, yields one record per CDR3 protein. The sample lists roughly 320,000 distinct CDR3 sequences; around 10% were seen once. Sequenced sample: PBMCs. These TCRs come from a human donor in good health (CMV status not recorded). Some clones in this sample may be carry-over from other donors' samples. The CDR3 runs from the conserved cysteine through the conserved F or W. A D gene is named only where the DNA matches it firmly. Rows may omit the clone size; those that give it use once, few, many or a size class.

abundance: many
d_gene: NA
v_gene: TRBV6-5
j_gene: TRBJ2-4
CDR3aa: CASSPRSAKNIQYF
CDR3nt: TGTGCCAGCAGCCCGAGGTCCGCCAAAAACATTCAGTACTTC

abundance: many
d_gene: TRBD1
v_gene: TRBV7-2
j_gene: TRBJ1-1
CDR3aa: CASSYDRVIMMNTEAFF
CDR3nt: TGTGCCAGCAGCTACGACAGGGTCATTATGATGAACACTGAAGCTTTCTTT

abundance: many
d_gene: NA
v_gene: TRBV10-1
j_gene: TRBJ1-6
CDR3aa: CASSEGNSPLHF
CDR3nt: TGCGCCAGCAGTGAAGGGAATTCACCCCTCCACTTT

abundance: many
d_gene: NA
v_gene: TRBV7-2
j_gene: TRBJ2-3
CDR3aa: CASSFFTDTQYF
CDR3nt: TGTGCCAGCAGCTTCTTCACAGATACGCAGTATTTT

abundance: many
d_gene: NA
v_gene: TRBV2
j_gene: TRBJ2-3
CDR3aa: CASSEAKATTDTQYF
CDR3nt: TGTGCCAGCAGTGAAGCGAAGGCGACCACAGATACGCAGTATTTT

abundance: many
d_gene: TRBD1
v_gene: TRBV7-2
j_gene: TRBJ2-7
CDR3aa: CASSLWGQRQGARNEQYF
CDR3nt: TGTGCCAGCAGCTTATGGGGACAACGACAGGGGGCGAGGAACGAGCAGTACTTC

abundance: many
d_gene: NA
v_gene: TRBV5-4
j_gene: TRBJ2-5
CDR3aa: CASSWANRVETQYF
CDR3nt: TGTGCCAGCAGCTGGGCAAACAGGGTCGAGACCCAGTACTTC

abundance: many
d_gene: NA
v_gene: TRBV7-2
j_gene: TRBJ2-1
CDR3aa: CASSYRVEQFF
CDR3nt: TGTGCCAGCAGCTACAGGGTCGAGCAGTTCTTC

abundance: NA
d_gene: TRBD1
v_gene: TRBV2
j_gene: TRBJ2-3
CDR3aa: CASTITGTGWGTDTQYF
CDR3nt: TGTGCCAGCACCATAACCGGGACAGGGTGGGGCACAGATACGCAGTATTTT

abundance: few
d_gene: NA
v_gene: TRBV9
j_gene: TRBJ2-2
CDR3aa: CASSTPGRETNTGELFF
CDR3nt: TGTGCCAGCAGCACCCCAGGGAGAGAGACGAACACCGGGGAGCTGTTTTTT

abundance: many
d_gene: NA
v_gene: TRBV5-5
j_gene: TRBJ1-1
CDR3aa: CASSLMGNTEAFF
CDR3nt: TGTGCCAGCAGCTTAATGGGTAACACTGAAGCTTTCTTT

abundance: many
d_gene: NA
v_gene: TRBV2
j_gene: TRBJ2-4
CDR3aa: CASSGENIQYF
CDR3nt: TGTGCCAGCAGTGGGGAAAACATTCAGTACTTC

abundance: many
d_gene: NA
v_gene: TRBV29-1
j_gene: TRBJ2-7
CDR3aa: CSVEDQMSYEQYF
CDR3nt: TGCAGCGTTGAAGATCAGATGAGCTACGAGCAGTACTTC

abundance: NA
d_gene: NA
v_gene: TRBV12-3/TRBV12-4
j_gene: TRBJ1-1
CDR3aa: CASATSGGVLNTEAFF
CDR3nt: TGTGCCAGCGCCACTTCGGGGGGGGTGCTGAACACTGAAGCTTTCTTT

abundance: many
d_gene: NA
v_gene: TRBV7-6
j_gene: TRBJ2-5
CDR3aa: CASSLRSNQETQYF
CDR3nt: TGTGCCAGCAGCTTAAGGAGTAACCAAGAGACCCAGTACTTC

abundance: many
d_gene: NA
v_gene: TRBV2
j_gene: TRBJ2-5
CDR3aa: CASSEDRQETQYF
CDR3nt: TGTGCCAGCAGTGAAGACAGACAAGAGACCCAGTACTTC

abundance: many
d_gene: NA
v_gene: TRBV10-3
j_gene: TRBJ1-3
CDR3aa: CAISQGRGNTIYF
CDR3nt: TGTGCCATCAGCCAGGGTCGGGGAAACACCATATATTTT

abundance: few
d_gene: NA
v_gene: TRBV20-1
j_gene: TRBJ1-2
CDR3aa: CSATLLQGTGGYTF
CDR3nt: TGCAGTGCTACCCTTCTCCAGGGTACGGGCGGCTACACCTTC

abundance: NA
d_gene: NA
v_gene: TRBV20-1
j_gene: TRBJ1-1
CDR3aa: CSASQGPYTEAFF
CDR3nt: TGCAGTGCTAGTCAGGGTCCATACACTGAAGCTTTCTTT

abundance: NA
d_gene: TRBD1
v_gene: TRBV14
j_gene: TRBJ1-6
CDR3aa: CASSQVTGGRNSPLHF
CDR3nt: TGTGCCAGCAGCCAAGTTACAGGGGGCAGGAATTCACCCCTCCACTTT